This entry describes one TCR beta chain. This clone was seen more than once but under ten times. This clone's antigen is unknown. No base-level quality is on record; no much larger clone is a single base apart. These data belong to a study of shared clonotypes between healthy human individuals (dated by TCRdb to 2018 to 2020). Context from the whole study: A couple of women and three men aged 18 to 49 years were included in the cohort. Leukapheresis yielded between about 0.94 and 8.9 billion PBMCs per donor. To estimate repertoire size and how much clonotype sharing occurs between individuals, the study deeply sequenced the blood TCR repertoires of five healthy adults. Different laboratories and diverse techniques were used to prepare libraries and sequence TCR repertoires, to increase sequencing depth and limit assay-specific biases. What the research found in general, with its limitations: Pairwise subsampling led to the expectation that sequencing depth would affect the degree of clonotype sharing among donors. Only blood was sampled, and tissue TCR repertoires likely differ from those in blood. Because the study included a small number of donors, the genetic and exposure-history diversity represented was limited.

The donors were healthy, HIV-negative adults who had no recently reported acute infections or vaccinations. Every donor was a Caucasian adult living in Nashville, Tennessee, USA. For unsorted samples, 85 million to 100 million PBMCs were counted, and genomic DNA was extracted using the QIAamp DNA Blood Mini kit. After blood collection by leukapheresis, PBMCs were isolated using Ficoll-Histopaque density gradient centrifugation and then cryopreserved in the vapor phase of liquid nitrogen. From its cysteine to its phenylalanine, the CDR3 spans 16 amino acids. The retained sequence is limited to the CDR3, 48 bases, with the frame set at the first base. TCR CDR3 regions were amplified from genomic DNA by multiplex PCR using the deep immunoSEQ assay. Genomic DNA extracted from each cell subset was distributed evenly over all wells of several immunoSEQ 96-well plates, and each plate served as one replicate. For unsorted PBMC, 300 ng genomic DNA, equal to 25,000 to 35,000 T cell genomes, was loaded into each replicate PCR. Unsorted PBMC genomic DNA was sequenced across ten immunoSEQ deep assay plates. Purified libraries were quantified with a Qubit 3.0 fluorometer, sized on a Bioanalyzer 2100, and re-quantified with the KAPA Library Quantification kit. Every immunoSEQ 96-well plate was sequenced on a separate single-read 150-cycle Illumina NextSeq 550 flow cell. The original methods were these. The immunoSEQ output contained only junctional sequences without quality scores, so filtering could not match that applied to full-length reads. Sequences were annotated with PyIR, a Python wrapper for IgBLAST v1.9, and V/J genes and CDR3 were assigned using IMGT germline references. Reads with weak V/J assignments (E-value above 1e-6), missing CDR3, stop codons, out-of-frame junctions, or ambiguous translated residues were removed. V3J clonotypes were defined by identical inferred V gene, J gene, and CDR3 amino acid sequence. To compute the percentage overlap between repertoires, the number of shared unique clonotypes was divided by the size of the smaller repertoire. Richness of each repertoire was evaluated using RTK rarefaction, the Chao1 estimator, and Recon v2.1 estimates of unobserved clonotypes. In its TCRdb copy, this immuneACCESS table keeps in-frame sequences only and misses some clones. Where compared with another copy, unresolved V genes explain less than half of these, and the others have no known cause. The DNA gave D and trimming, while V, J and clone size come from that table. The sample yields about 480,000 clones; around 79% were counted once. 12% of the sample comes from the top ten.

The source material was PBMCs. This receptor was obtained from a woman aged 40 to 50 in good health. Some clones in this sample may be carry-over from other donors' samples. The receptor chain draws on TRBV21-1 and TRBJ2-7; TRBD2, the table's D call, lacks a check against the DNA. TRBV21-1 counts as a pseudogene. The CDR3 is CASSKWAPGLAHEQYF. The DNA is as follows: TGTGCCAGCAGCAAATGGGCCCCGGGACTAGCACACGAGCAGTACTTC.